A selection of T cell receptor beta chains follows, all from one sample in a study of OX40 agonist ivuxolimab in advanced cancers. Libraries were prepared by immunoSEQ multiplex PCR; TCRdb keeps only in-frame clonotypes and omits some of them. The data hold 36,000 or so clones, with under 85% observed a single time. The specimen was CD4+ or CD8+ T cells sorted from blood, collected in a trial of the OX40 agonist ivuxolimab. These receptors were collected from an adult with an advanced solid tumor such as melanoma, head and neck, liver or kidney cancer. The CDR3 runs from the conserved cysteine through the conserved F or W. D genes are given only for firm matches. Clone sizes are given selectively: once, few, many, or a class where the clone is expanded.

CDR3nt: TGTGCCAGCAGTGAGAGCACAGATACGCAGTATTTT
CDR3aa: CASSESTDTQYF
j_gene: TRBJ2-3
v_gene: TRBV25-1
d_gene: .
abundance: .

CDR3nt: TGTGCCAGCACGGGGCTACGCTATGGCTACACCTTC
CDR3aa: CASTGLRYGYTF
j_gene: TRBJ1-2
v_gene: TRBV7-9
d_gene: .
abundance: few

CDR3nt: TGTGCCAGCAGCTTATTCTCAGGGGGTCGGGAGACCCAGTACTTC
CDR3aa: CASSLFSGGRETQYF
j_gene: TRBJ2-5
v_gene: TRBV7-9
d_gene: TRBD1
abundance: .

CDR3nt: TGTGCCAGTAGTCCCCCAAGGGGGGCCTACGAGCAGTACTTC
CDR3aa: CASSPPRGAYEQYF
j_gene: TRBJ2-7
v_gene: TRBV19
d_gene: .
abundance: .

CDR3nt: TGTGCCAGCAGCTTAGTTGACAGGGGAATCCAAGAGACCCAGTACTTC
CDR3aa: CASSLVDRGIQETQYF
j_gene: TRBJ2-5
v_gene: TRBV7-2
d_gene: TRBD1
abundance: few

CDR3nt: TGTGCCAGCAGCGCCCTACTAGCGGGGGGCGGGAATGAGCAGTTCTTC
CDR3aa: CASSALLAGGGNEQFF
j_gene: TRBJ2-1
v_gene: TRBV9
d_gene: TRBD2
abundance: .

CDR3nt: TGCAGCGTATCACAGGGGGAGAACACTGAAGCTTTCTTT
CDR3aa: CSVSQGENTEAFF
j_gene: TRBJ1-1
v_gene: TRBV29-1
d_gene: TRBD1
abundance: once

CDR3nt: TGTGCCAGCATGGGACAGGGAGGGTTGGGGCTCCACGAGCAGTACTTC
CDR3aa: CASMGQGGLGLHEQYF
j_gene: TRBJ2-7
v_gene: TRBV2
d_gene: TRBD1
abundance: medium-sized

CDR3nt: TGTGCCAGCAGCGAAGGCGGGACTAGCGGCCACAATGAGCAGTTCTTC
CDR3aa: CASSEGGTSGHNEQFF
j_gene: TRBJ2-1
v_gene: TRBV5-4
d_gene: TRBD2
abundance: .

CDR3nt: TGTGCCACCAGCAGAGGTGACTCTGGAAACACCATATATTTT
CDR3aa: CATSRGDSGNTIYF
j_gene: TRBJ1-3
v_gene: TRBV15
d_gene: .
abundance: .

CDR3nt: TGTGCCACCGCGTGGGACAAAGTGTGGAACACCGGGGAGCTGTTTTTT
CDR3aa: CATAWDKVWNTGELFF
j_gene: TRBJ2-2
v_gene: TRBV6-7
d_gene: .
abundance: once

CDR3nt: TGTGCCAGCAGCGTGGGGTCCCAAGAGACCCAGTACTTC
CDR3aa: CASSVGSQETQYF
j_gene: TRBJ2-5
v_gene: TRBV6-1
d_gene: .
abundance: .

CDR3nt: TGCGCCAGCACCTCGACAGGGGAGGGGGAGCTGTTTTTT
CDR3aa: CASTSTGEGELFF
j_gene: TRBJ2-2
v_gene: TRBV4-1
d_gene: TRBD1
abundance: .

CDR3nt: TGTGCCAGCAGCGGCCTAGGGGTTCTGGAGGATGAGCAGTTCTTC
CDR3aa: CASSGLGVLEDEQFF
j_gene: TRBJ2-1
v_gene: TRBV5-6
d_gene: .
abundance: .

CDR3nt: TGTGCCAGCAGTTTTCTGGCAGGGGGGCATCAGCCCCAGCATTTT
CDR3aa: CASSFLAGGHQPQHF
j_gene: TRBJ1-5
v_gene: TRBV28
d_gene: TRBD1
abundance: .

CDR3nt: TGTGCCAGCAGTTACTCAGGGGGCAGTGAAAAACTGTTTTTT
CDR3aa: CASSYSGGSEKLFF
j_gene: TRBJ1-4
v_gene: TRBV6-5
d_gene: TRBD1
abundance: once

CDR3nt: TGTGCCACCAGCAGAGACAGTCCGGGACAGCCCCAGCATTTT
CDR3aa: CATSRDSPGQPQHF
j_gene: TRBJ1-5
v_gene: TRBV15
d_gene: .
abundance: .

CDR3nt: TGTGCCAGCAGCTTACAGGGCTTCGACGAGCAGTACTTC
CDR3aa: CASSLQGFDEQYF
j_gene: TRBJ2-7
v_gene: TRBV11-3
d_gene: .
abundance: .

CDR3nt: TGTGCCAGCAGCCCGCGAGAGGCGGGCCTCAATGAGCAGTTCTTC
CDR3aa: CASSPREAGLNEQFF
j_gene: TRBJ2-1
v_gene: TRBV11-2
d_gene: .
abundance: .

CDR3nt: TGTGCCAGCAGCTTAGATCTTGGTCTAGGAACCTACGAGCAGTACTTC
CDR3aa: CASSLDLGLGTYEQYF
j_gene: TRBJ2-7
v_gene: TRBV11-2
d_gene: .
abundance: once

CDR3nt: TGTGCCAGCAGCTTAAGGGATAACAATTCACCCCTCCACTTT
CDR3aa: CASSLRDNNSPLHF
j_gene: TRBJ1-6
v_gene: TRBV7-9
d_gene: .
abundance: .

CDR3nt: TGTGCCAGCACCAGGGACAGGGGCGAAAAACTGTTTTTT
CDR3aa: CASTRDRGEKLFF
j_gene: TRBJ1-4
v_gene: TRBV27
d_gene: TRBD1
abundance: .

CDR3nt: TGCGCCAGCAGCTCCATGACAGGTCTGGCAAAGTATTTT
CDR3aa: CASSSMTGLAKYF
j_gene: TRBJ2-3
v_gene: TRBV5-1
d_gene: .
abundance: .

CDR3nt: TGTGCCAGCAGTACCGACGGTCCGGGGGACCGCACAACTAATGAAAAACTGTTTTTT
CDR3aa: CASSTDGPGDRTTNEKLFF
j_gene: TRBJ1-4
v_gene: TRBV21-1
d_gene: .
abundance: .

CDR3nt: TGTGCCAGCAGCTTAGATCTTAATCAGCCCCAGCATTTT
CDR3aa: CASSLDLNQPQHF
j_gene: TRBJ1-5
v_gene: TRBV11-2
d_gene: .
abundance: .

CDR3nt: TGTGCCAGCAGTTTATCCTTTCGGCAGGGGTCGGACACTGAAGCTTTCTTT
CDR3aa: CASSLSFRQGSDTEAFF
j_gene: TRBJ1-1
v_gene: TRBV27
d_gene: .
abundance: .

CDR3nt: TGTGCCAGCAGTCCATCGGTCACTACTGCGAACTATGGCTACACCTTC
CDR3aa: CASSPSVTTANYGYTF
j_gene: TRBJ1-2
v_gene: TRBV6-6
d_gene: .
abundance: .

CDR3nt: TGTGCCAGCAGCCAAGATCGGGGGGGCCAAGAGACCCAGTACTTC
CDR3aa: CASSQDRGGQETQYF
j_gene: TRBJ2-5
v_gene: TRBV4-2
d_gene: TRBD2
abundance: .

CDR3nt: TGTGCCAGCAGCCAAGATTTACAAGAGACCCAGTACTTC
CDR3aa: CASSQDLQETQYF
j_gene: TRBJ2-5
v_gene: TRBV4-2
d_gene: .
abundance: .

CDR3nt: TGCAGCGCCGGACACCGGGACACTGAAGCTTTCTTT
CDR3aa: CSAGHRDTEAFF
j_gene: TRBJ1-1
v_gene: TRBV29-1
d_gene: .
abundance: .

CDR3nt: TGTGCCAGCAGTTCCTTCCGGGATTACGAGCAGTACTTC
CDR3aa: CASSSFRDYEQYF
j_gene: TRBJ2-7
v_gene: TRBV6-5
d_gene: .
abundance: .

CDR3nt: TGCGCCAGCAGTTCTGCACTCACAGATACGCAGTATTTT
CDR3aa: CASSSALTDTQYF
j_gene: TRBJ2-3
v_gene: TRBV10-1
d_gene: .
abundance: once

CDR3nt: TGTGCCAGCAGACGGGACTCCCGAGGCACAGATACGCAGTATTTT
CDR3aa: CASRRDSRGTDTQYF
j_gene: TRBJ2-3
v_gene: TRBV5-4
d_gene: .
abundance: once

CDR3nt: TGCGCCAGCAGCCCCCTTAGCGGGGGGCTTTACAATGAGCAGTTCTTC
CDR3aa: CASSPLSGGLYNEQFF
j_gene: TRBJ2-1
v_gene: TRBV5-1
d_gene: TRBD2
abundance: .

CDR3nt: TGTGCCAGCAGCCAAGATAAGGGAAGCTCCTATAATTCACCCCTCCACTTT
CDR3aa: CASSQDKGSSYNSPLHF
j_gene: TRBJ1-6
v_gene: TRBV5-4
d_gene: .
abundance: .

CDR3nt: TGTGCCAGCAGCTTATATGGCTCTGGAAACACCATATATTTT
CDR3aa: CASSLYGSGNTIYF
j_gene: TRBJ1-3
v_gene: TRBV7-6
d_gene: .
abundance: .

CDR3nt: TGTGCCAGCAGCTTTCTGCAGTCTAATCAGCCCCAGCATTTT
CDR3aa: CASSFLQSNQPQHF
j_gene: TRBJ1-5
v_gene: TRBV5-6
d_gene: .
abundance: .

CDR3nt: TGTGCCAGCAGTTCCCTAGGAGTTCTTACTAACTATGGCTACACCTTC
CDR3aa: CASSSLGVLTNYGYTF
j_gene: TRBJ1-2
v_gene: TRBV27
d_gene: .
abundance: .

CDR3nt: TGTGCCAGCAGCTTGGTGGGGGCGGCCCGCGATACGCAGTATTTT
CDR3aa: CASSLVGAARDTQYF
j_gene: TRBJ2-3
v_gene: TRBV5-4
d_gene: .
abundance: .

CDR3nt: TGTGCCACCAGCAGAGATACAGCAACAGGGGGGTTGTTAACTGAAGCTTTCTTT
CDR3aa: CATSRDTATGGLLTEAFF
j_gene: TRBJ1-1
v_gene: TRBV15
d_gene: TRBD1
abundance: .

CDR3nt: TGTGCCAGCAGTTTAGGCTACCCTAATGAGCAGTTCTTC
CDR3aa: CASSLGYPNEQFF
j_gene: TRBJ2-1
v_gene: TRBV28
d_gene: .
abundance: .

CDR3nt: TGTGCCAGCAGCTTAGGTTCTAGAAACACCGGGGAGCTGTTTTTT
CDR3aa: CASSLGSRNTGELFF
j_gene: TRBJ2-2
v_gene: TRBV11-2
d_gene: .
abundance: .

CDR3nt: TGTGCCAGCAGCTTAAGTCGAATGCAGGGTGGGGCGGGCACAGATACGCAGTATTTT
CDR3aa: CASSLSRMQGGAGTDTQYF
j_gene: TRBJ2-3
v_gene: TRBV11-3
d_gene: .
abundance: .

CDR3nt: TGTGCCAGCAGTTTAGGACTAGCGGGGGGCTTTCAAGAGACCCAGTACTTC
CDR3aa: CASSLGLAGGFQETQYF
j_gene: TRBJ2-5
v_gene: TRBV28
d_gene: TRBD2
abundance: .

CDR3nt: TGTGCCAGCAGCTTGTATGCGGGGGGGCCCGGGGAGCTGTTTTTT
CDR3aa: CASSLYAGGPGELFF
j_gene: TRBJ2-2
v_gene: TRBV5-8
d_gene: TRBD2
abundance: .

CDR3nt: TGTGCCATCAGTGACCTCTTAGGGACAGAATCTGGAAACACCATATATTTT
CDR3aa: CAISDLLGTESGNTIYF
j_gene: TRBJ1-3
v_gene: TRBV10-3
d_gene: TRBD1
abundance: .

CDR3nt: TGTGCCAGCAGTACCGGGGACAGGCGTAACTATGGCTACACCTTC
CDR3aa: CASSTGDRRNYGYTF
j_gene: TRBJ1-2
v_gene: TRBV28
d_gene: TRBD1
abundance: .

CDR3nt: TGTGCCAGCAGCTTAGGTCTGTACAATGAGCAGTTCTTC
CDR3aa: CASSLGLYNEQFF
j_gene: TRBJ2-1
v_gene: TRBV11-2
d_gene: .
abundance: once

CDR3nt: TGCGCCAGCAGCTTGTGGGGGTCTAGCACAGATACGCAGTATTTT
CDR3aa: CASSLWGSSTDTQYF
j_gene: TRBJ2-3
v_gene: TRBV5-1
d_gene: .
abundance: .

CDR3nt: TGTGCCAGCAGCCCCTACGAGGGACACCTTGGGGGTGAGCAGTACTTC
CDR3aa: CASSPYEGHLGGEQYF
j_gene: TRBJ2-7
v_gene: TRBV7-9
d_gene: .
abundance: once

CDR3nt: TGTGCCAGCTCACCCAGAGACAGGGGTAGTGGCTACACCTTC
CDR3aa: CASSPRDRGSGYTF
j_gene: TRBJ1-2
v_gene: TRBV18
d_gene: TRBD1
abundance: few

CDR3nt: TGTGCCATCAGTGATCTGCGGGGGAACGGCGCGAACACCGGGGAGCTGTTTTTT
CDR3aa: CAISDLRGNGANTGELFF
j_gene: TRBJ2-2
v_gene: TRBV10-3
d_gene: TRBD2
abundance: .

CDR3nt: TGTGCCAGCCTTAGGGCAGGTTCGAATCAGCCCCAGCATTTT
CDR3aa: CASLRAGSNQPQHF
j_gene: TRBJ1-5
v_gene: TRBV16
d_gene: .
abundance: .

CDR3nt: TGTGCCAGCAGTGACGGCGCCTACACCGGGGAGCTGTTTTTT
CDR3aa: CASSDGAYTGELFF
j_gene: TRBJ2-2
v_gene: TRBV6-4
d_gene: .
abundance: .

CDR3nt: TGTGCCAGTAGTATATCTCGGGGTAACTATGGCTACACCTTC
CDR3aa: CASSISRGNYGYTF
j_gene: TRBJ1-2
v_gene: TRBV19
d_gene: .
abundance: few

CDR3nt: TGTGCCAGCAGCGAGACAGGGGTAGTATCGGGGGCCAACGTCCTGACTTTC
CDR3aa: CASSETGVVSGANVLTF
j_gene: TRBJ2-6
v_gene: TRBV7-3
d_gene: TRBD1
abundance: .

CDR3nt: TGTGCCAGCAGCTTAGCCTGGACAGGGAACTCCTACAATGAGCAGTTCTTC
CDR3aa: CASSLAWTGNSYNEQFF
j_gene: TRBJ2-1
v_gene: TRBV7-9
d_gene: TRBD1
abundance: .